This T cell receptor (beta chain) was identified in a study of blood T cell repertoires in COVID-19. J was trimmed by 6 bases and V by 7 bases; bases with no gene match: 7. The CDR3 runs to 15 residues. Germline V lookup: CDR1 MNHEY, CDR2 SVGEGT. Some clones are missing from TCRdb's copy, which holds only in-frame ones; the method was immunoSEQ multiplex PCR. Altogether roughly 87,000 clones are present, approximately 88% being singletons, with the ten largest covering over 0.35%. The receptor was derived from a man aged 55 to 70 with acute or convalescent COVID-19. Sequencing was performed on peripheral blood. The rearrangement joins TRBV6-2 or TRBV6-3 to TRBJ2-1; 12 bases align to TRBD2. CDR3 amino acids: CASTPLAGGFNEQFF. CDR3 sequence (DNA): TGTGCCAGCACCCCACTAGCGGGGGGTTTCAATGAGCAGTTCTTC.